This T cell receptor (beta chain) was obtained from a study of blood T cell repertoires in COVID-19. Across the study: Sites in the United States, Italy and Spain provided acute and convalescent COVID-19 samples. PBMCs, B-cell-depleted T cells, or T cells were the source of the cDNA or gDNA that made up the material.

Trimming at V came to 4 bases and at J to 4 bases, leaving 5 bases not matched to a gene. CDR1 SGDLS and CDR2 YYNGEE come from the germline V gene. The CDR3 is made up of 14 amino acids. TCRdb's copy holds only in-frame clones and misses some; the assay was immunoSEQ multiplex PCR. The sample yields roughly 70,000 clones, approximately 90% seen once. Patients at the Seattle site were enrolled during active infection and followed longitudinally. This TCR came from a man over 45 with COVID-19, enrolled during active disease. Sequenced material: peripheral blood. The J gene is TRBJ2-3, the V gene TRBV9; 8 bases map to TRBD1. Written as DNA, the CDR3 is TGTGCCAGCAGCTCTACAGGGGGATCAGATACGCAGTATTTT. Its protein product is CASSSTGGSDTQYF.